Here is one TCR beta chain with its context. The target antigen is unknown. Genomic DNA (from each subset) was split evenly across several immunoSEQ plates. In the original processing: Filtering was not the same, since immunoSEQ gave junction-only sequences without quality scores. The table came from immunoSEQ multiplex PCR; TCRdb's copy has only in-frame clones and leaves some out. V, J and clone size are those of that table, while D and trimming were read from the DNA. The sample records under 200,000 clones, 80% to 95% being singletons. The entry originates in a study of shared clonotypes between healthy human individuals. Study-level points and caveats: Against clonotypes common to all four donors, non-shared ones had lower generation probabilities.

Germline V lookup: CDR1 SNHLY, CDR2 FYNNEI. The ends were cut back, 5 bases at V and 6 bases at J, with 19 bases in the middle. CDR3 length: 15 amino acids. The specimen was naive CD4+ T cells sorted from blood. Subset meaning: CD45RA+ positively selected. This sequence joins TRBV2 and TRBJ1-1, with D hard to call. This TCR was sampled from a woman aged 25 to 45 in good health. CDR3 region: CASSYSSSHGAEAFF. The CDR3, as DNA: TGTGCCAGCAGTTACTCGTCCAGTCACGGGGCTGAAGCTTTCTTT.